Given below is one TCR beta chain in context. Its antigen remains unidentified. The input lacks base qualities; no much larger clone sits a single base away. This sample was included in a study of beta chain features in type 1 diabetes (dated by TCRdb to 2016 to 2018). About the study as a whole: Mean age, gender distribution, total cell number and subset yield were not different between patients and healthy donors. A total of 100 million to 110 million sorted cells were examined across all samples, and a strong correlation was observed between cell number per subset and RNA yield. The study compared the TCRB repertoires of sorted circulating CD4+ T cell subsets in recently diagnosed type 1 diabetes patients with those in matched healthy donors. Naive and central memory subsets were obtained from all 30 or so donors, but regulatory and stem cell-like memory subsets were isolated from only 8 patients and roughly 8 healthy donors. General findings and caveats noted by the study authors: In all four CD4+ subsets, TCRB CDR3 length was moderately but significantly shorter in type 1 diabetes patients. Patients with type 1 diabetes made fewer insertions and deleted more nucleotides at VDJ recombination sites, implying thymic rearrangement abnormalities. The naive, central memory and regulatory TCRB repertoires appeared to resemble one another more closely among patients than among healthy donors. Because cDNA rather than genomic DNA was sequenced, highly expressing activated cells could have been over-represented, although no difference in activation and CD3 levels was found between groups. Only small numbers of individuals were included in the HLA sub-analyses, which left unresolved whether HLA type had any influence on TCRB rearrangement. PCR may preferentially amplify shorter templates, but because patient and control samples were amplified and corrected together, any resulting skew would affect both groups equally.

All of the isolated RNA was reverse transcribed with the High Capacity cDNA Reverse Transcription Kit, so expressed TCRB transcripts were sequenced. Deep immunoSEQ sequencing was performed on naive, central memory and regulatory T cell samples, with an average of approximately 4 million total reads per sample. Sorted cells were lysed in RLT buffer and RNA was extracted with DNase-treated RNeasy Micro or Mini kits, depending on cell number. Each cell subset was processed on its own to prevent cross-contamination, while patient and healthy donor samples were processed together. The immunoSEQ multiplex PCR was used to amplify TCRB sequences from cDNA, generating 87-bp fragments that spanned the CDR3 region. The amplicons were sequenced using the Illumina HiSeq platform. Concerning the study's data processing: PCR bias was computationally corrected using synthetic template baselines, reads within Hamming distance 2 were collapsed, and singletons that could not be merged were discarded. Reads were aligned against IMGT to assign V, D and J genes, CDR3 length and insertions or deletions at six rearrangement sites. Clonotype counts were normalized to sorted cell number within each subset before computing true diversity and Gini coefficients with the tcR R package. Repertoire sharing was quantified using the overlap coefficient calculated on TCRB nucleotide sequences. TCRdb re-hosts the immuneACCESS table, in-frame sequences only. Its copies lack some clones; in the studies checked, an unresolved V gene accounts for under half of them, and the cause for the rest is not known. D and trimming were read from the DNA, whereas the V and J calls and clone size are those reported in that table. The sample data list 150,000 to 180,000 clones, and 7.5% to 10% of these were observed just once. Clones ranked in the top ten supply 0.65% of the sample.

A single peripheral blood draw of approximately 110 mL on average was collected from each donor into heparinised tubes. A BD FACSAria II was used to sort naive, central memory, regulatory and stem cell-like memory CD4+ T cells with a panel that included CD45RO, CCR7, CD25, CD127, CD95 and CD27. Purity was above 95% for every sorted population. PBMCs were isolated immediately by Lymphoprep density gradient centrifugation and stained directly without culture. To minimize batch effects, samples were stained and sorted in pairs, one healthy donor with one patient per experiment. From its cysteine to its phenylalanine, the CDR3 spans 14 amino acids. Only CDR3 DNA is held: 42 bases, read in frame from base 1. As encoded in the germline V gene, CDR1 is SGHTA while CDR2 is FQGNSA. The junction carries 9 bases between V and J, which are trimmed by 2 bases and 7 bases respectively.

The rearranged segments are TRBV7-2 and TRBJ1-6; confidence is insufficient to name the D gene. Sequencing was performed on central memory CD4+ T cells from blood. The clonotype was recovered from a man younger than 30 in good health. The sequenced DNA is TGTGCCAGCAGCTTATCAGGAATAAATTCACCCCTCCACTTT. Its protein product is CASSLSGINSPLHF.